A selection of T cell receptor beta chains follows, all from one sample in a study of cytomegalovirus exposure and HLA in healthy donors. Libraries were prepared by immunoSEQ multiplex PCR; TCRdb keeps only in-frame clonotypes and omits some of them. The sample holds about 89,000 clones, 60% to 70% seen once. Sample: PBMCs. The receptors come from a woman aged 30 to 39 in good health and CMV-seronegative. Both conserved end residues are part of each CDR3. The order of the fields is V gene, clone size, D gene, J gene, CDR3 protein, CDR3 DNA. D genes are given only for firm matches. Clone size is given for some rows only: seen once, a few or many times, or a class if the clone is expanded.

V gene: TRBV27; clone size: .; D gene: .; J gene: TRBJ1-2; CDR3 protein: CASSLGGNGYTF; CDR3 DNA: TGTGCCAGCAGTTTGGGGGGAAATGGCTACACCTTC
V gene: TRBV6-1; clone size: once; D gene: TRBD1; J gene: TRBJ1-3; CDR3 protein: CASSAGGDTIYF; CDR3 DNA: TGTGCCAGCTCCGCAGGGGGAGACACCATATATTTT
V gene: TRBV7-9; clone size: .; D gene: .; J gene: TRBJ2-5; CDR3 protein: CASSAFQYQETQYF; CDR3 DNA: TGTGCCAGCAGCGCATTCCAGTACCAAGAGACCCAGTACTTC
V gene: TRBV4-3; clone size: .; D gene: TRBD2; J gene: TRBJ2-3; CDR3 protein: CASSQEGPAGGTHTQYF; CDR3 DNA: TGCGCCAGCAGCCAAGAGGGCCCAGCGGGAGGTACACATACGCAGTATTTT
V gene: TRBV29-1; clone size: .; D gene: .; J gene: TRBJ2-1; CDR3 protein: CSVVEFTYEQFF; CDR3 DNA: TGCAGCGTTGTGGAGTTTACGTATGAGCAGTTCTTC
V gene: TRBV30; clone size: .; D gene: .; J gene: TRBJ1-2; CDR3 protein: CAWSLNRKLPQADYGYTF; CDR3 DNA: TGTGCCTGGAGTTTAAACAGGAAATTACCCCAGGCGGACTATGGCTACACCTTC
V gene: TRBV2; clone size: .; D gene: .; J gene: TRBJ2-7; CDR3 protein: CASSRGLYEQYF; CDR3 DNA: TGTGCCAGCAGCCGGGGGTTGTACGAGCAGTACTTC
V gene: TRBV5-1; clone size: few; D gene: .; J gene: TRBJ1-2; CDR3 protein: CASSLEGGLGYTF; CDR3 DNA: TGCGCCAGCAGCTTGGAAGGGGGTCTAGGCTACACCTTC
V gene: TRBV4-1; clone size: .; D gene: TRBD2; J gene: TRBJ2-1; CDR3 protein: CASSQDRGGRRYGNEQFF; CDR3 DNA: TGCGCCAGCAGCCAAGATCGCGGGGGTCGAAGGTACGGCAATGAGCAGTTCTTC
V gene: TRBV7-6; clone size: few; D gene: .; J gene: TRBJ1-1; CDR3 protein: CASSSNRNTEAFF; CDR3 DNA: TGTGCCAGCAGCTCCAACAGAAACACTGAAGCTTTCTTT
V gene: TRBV6-5; clone size: few; D gene: .; J gene: TRBJ1-2; CDR3 protein: CASSYRENYGYTF; CDR3 DNA: TGTGCCAGCAGTTATAGGGAGAACTATGGCTACACCTTC
V gene: TRBV7-9; clone size: .; D gene: .; J gene: TRBJ1-4; CDR3 protein: CASSLSGAATNEKLFF; CDR3 DNA: TGTGCCAGCAGCTTATCAGGGGCGGCGACTAATGAAAAACTGTTTTTT
V gene: TRBV27; clone size: .; D gene: .; J gene: TRBJ2-3; CDR3 protein: CASSFRDLSTDTQYF; CDR3 DNA: TGTGCCAGCAGTTTCCGGGATTTGAGCACAGATACGCAGTATTTT
V gene: TRBV6-5; clone size: .; D gene: .; J gene: TRBJ2-7; CDR3 protein: CASSYLGGEQYF; CDR3 DNA: TGTGCCAGCAGTTACCTTGGGGGGGAGCAGTACTTC
V gene: TRBV19; clone size: .; D gene: .; J gene: TRBJ1-1; CDR3 protein: CASRRQVLNTEAFF; CDR3 DNA: TGTGCCAGTAGGCGACAGGTATTGAACACTGAAGCTTTCTTT
V gene: TRBV5-1; clone size: .; D gene: TRBD1; J gene: TRBJ2-7; CDR3 protein: CASSPQGIYEQYF; CDR3 DNA: TGCGCCAGCAGCCCACAGGGGATATACGAGCAGTACTTC
V gene: TRBV7-2; clone size: few; D gene: .; J gene: TRBJ2-1; CDR3 protein: CASRRDLSYNEQFF; CDR3 DNA: TGTGCCTCGAGGAGGGACCTCTCCTACAATGAGCAGTTCTTC
V gene: TRBV29-1; clone size: .; D gene: .; J gene: TRBJ1-2; CDR3 protein: CSVAHRADYGYTF; CDR3 DNA: TGCAGCGTTGCTCACAGGGCTGACTATGGCTACACCTTC
V gene: TRBV6-5; clone size: .; D gene: .; J gene: TRBJ2-5; CDR3 protein: CASSGSGGPRETQYF; CDR3 DNA: TGTGCCAGCAGTGGATCGGGGGGCCCCCGAGAGACCCAGTACTTC
V gene: TRBV10-2; clone size: few; D gene: .; J gene: TRBJ1-1; CDR3 protein: CASSESGIGGNTEAFF; CDR3 DNA: TGCGCCAGCAGTGAGTCGGGGATTGGAGGGAACACTGAAGCTTTCTTT
V gene: TRBV30; clone size: once; D gene: TRBD2; J gene: TRBJ2-3; CDR3 protein: CAWASYSGRTDTQYF; CDR3 DNA: TGTGCCTGGGCCTCCTATAGCGGGAGAACAGATACGCAGTATTTT
V gene: TRBV7-2; clone size: .; D gene: .; J gene: TRBJ1-2; CDR3 protein: CASSLSDREDYYGYTF; CDR3 DNA: TGTGCCAGCAGCTTATCGGACAGAGAGGACTACTATGGCTACACCTTC
V gene: TRBV28; clone size: .; D gene: TRBD2; J gene: TRBJ2-7; CDR3 protein: CASSSGWSGGYEQYF; CDR3 DNA: TGTGCCAGCAGTTCGGGATGGAGCGGGGGTTACGAGCAGTACTTC
V gene: TRBV10-3; clone size: .; D gene: TRBD2; J gene: TRBJ2-3; CDR3 protein: CAISGAVVAGVIDTQYF; CDR3 DNA: TGTGCCATCAGTGGTGCGGTGGTAGCGGGAGTAATAGATACGCAGTATTTT
V gene: TRBV15; clone size: .; D gene: .; J gene: TRBJ2-3; CDR3 protein: CATSRDGQLTDTQYF; CDR3 DNA: TGTGCCACCAGCAGAGATGGACAGTTGACAGATACGCAGTATTTT
V gene: TRBV5-1; clone size: few; D gene: TRBD2; J gene: TRBJ2-1; CDR3 protein: CASSFRTSAIGDNEQFF; CDR3 DNA: TGCGCCAGCAGCTTCCGGACTAGCGCCATTGGGGACAATGAGCAGTTCTTC
V gene: TRBV6-6; clone size: .; D gene: .; J gene: TRBJ1-5; CDR3 protein: CASSPNSKNQPQHF; CDR3 DNA: TGTGCCAGCAGCCCCAACAGTAAAAATCAGCCCCAGCATTTT
V gene: TRBV2; clone size: .; D gene: .; J gene: TRBJ1-2; CDR3 protein: CASSEGLGGYGYTF; CDR3 DNA: TGTGCCAGCAGTGAAGGGCTAGGCGGCTATGGCTACACCTTC
V gene: TRBV29-1; clone size: .; D gene: .; J gene: TRBJ1-2; CDR3 protein: CSVVGGYGYTF; CDR3 DNA: TGCAGCGTTGTAGGGGGTTATGGCTACACCTTC
V gene: TRBV7-3; clone size: .; D gene: .; J gene: TRBJ1-2; CDR3 protein: CASSSGYGYTF; CDR3 DNA: TGTGCCAGCAGCTCAGGGTACGGCTACACCTTC
V gene: TRBV5-1; clone size: .; D gene: TRBD1; J gene: TRBJ1-1; CDR3 protein: CASSRATGGNTEAFF; CDR3 DNA: TGCGCCAGCAGCAGGGCCACAGGGGGGAACACTGAAGCTTTCTTT
V gene: TRBV30; clone size: once; D gene: .; J gene: TRBJ1-1; CDR3 protein: CAWSLGGNTEAFF; CDR3 DNA: TGTGCCTGGAGCCTGGGGGGGAACACTGAAGCTTTCTTT
V gene: TRBV12-5; clone size: .; D gene: TRBD1; J gene: TRBJ2-1; CDR3 protein: CASGSEGTGLNEQFF; CDR3 DNA: TGTGCTAGTGGTTCTGAGGGGACAGGGCTAAATGAGCAGTTCTTC
V gene: TRBV30; clone size: once; D gene: TRBD1; J gene: TRBJ1-1; CDR3 protein: CAWSLDRGSNTEAFF; CDR3 DNA: TGTGCCTGGAGCTTAGACAGGGGATCTAACACTGAAGCTTTCTTT
V gene: TRBV5-1; clone size: .; D gene: .; J gene: TRBJ1-4; CDR3 protein: CASSSIDTGRSKKLFF; CDR3 DNA: TGCGCCAGCAGCTCAATCGACACGGGAAGGAGTAAAAAACTGTTTTTT
V gene: TRBV30; clone size: .; D gene: .; J gene: TRBJ2-3; CDR3 protein: CAWSVGSSEGTDTQYF; CDR3 DNA: TGTGCCTGGAGTGTAGGCTCCAGCGAGGGCACAGATACGCAGTATTTT
V gene: TRBV18; clone size: .; D gene: TRBD1; J gene: TRBJ2-7; CDR3 protein: CASSFQTGQDHEQYF; CDR3 DNA: TGTGCCAGCTCTTTTCAGACCGGACAGGACCACGAGCAGTACTTC
V gene: TRBV11-1; clone size: .; D gene: TRBD2; J gene: TRBJ2-3; CDR3 protein: CASSPLAGGPGDTQYF; CDR3 DNA: TGTGCCAGCAGCCCCTTAGCGGGGGGGCCAGGAGATACGCAGTATTTT
V gene: TRBV10-3; clone size: .; D gene: TRBD1; J gene: TRBJ1-2; CDR3 protein: CAISRDRRGYGYTF; CDR3 DNA: TGTGCCATCAGCCGGGACAGGCGGGGCTATGGCTACACCTTC
V gene: TRBV27; clone size: once; D gene: TRBD1; J gene: TRBJ1-1; CDR3 protein: CASSLMGQGSEAFF; CDR3 DNA: TGTGCCAGCAGTTTAATGGGACAGGGTTCTGAAGCTTTCTTT
V gene: TRBV29-1; clone size: .; D gene: .; J gene: TRBJ1-1; CDR3 protein: CSAGRENTEAFF; CDR3 DNA: TGCAGCGCTGGGCGAGAGAACACTGAAGCTTTCTTT
V gene: TRBV7-6; clone size: .; D gene: .; J gene: TRBJ1-4; CDR3 protein: CASSLGQRGFSTNEKLFF; CDR3 DNA: TGTGCCAGCAGCCTCGGACAGAGGGGCTTCTCGACTAATGAAAAACTGTTTTTT
V gene: TRBV7-3; clone size: .; D gene: .; J gene: TRBJ2-7; CDR3 protein: CASSSSGARAYEQYF; CDR3 DNA: TGTGCCAGCAGCTCATCAGGGGCTAGGGCCTACGAGCAGTACTTC
V gene: TRBV6-5; clone size: .; D gene: .; J gene: TRBJ2-1; CDR3 protein: CASSYDGTGVNNEQFF; CDR3 DNA: TGTGCCAGCAGTTACGACGGCACGGGGGTCAACAATGAGCAGTTCTTC
V gene: TRBV11-2; clone size: .; D gene: .; J gene: TRBJ1-2; CDR3 protein: CASSLTGSFVGYTF; CDR3 DNA: TGTGCCAGCAGCTTAACGGGGTCTTTCGTTGGCTACACCTTC
V gene: TRBV7-9; clone size: .; D gene: TRBD1; J gene: TRBJ1-1; CDR3 protein: CASSRDRGTEAFF; CDR3 DNA: TGTGCCAGCAGCCGAGACAGGGGAACTGAAGCTTTCTTT
V gene: TRBV6-1; clone size: few; D gene: TRBD1; J gene: TRBJ1-5; CDR3 protein: CASSEVTGNAQPQHF; CDR3 DNA: TGTGCCAGCAGTGAGGTGACAGGGAACGCTCAGCCCCAGCATTTT
V gene: TRBV29-1; clone size: .; D gene: TRBD1; J gene: TRBJ2-7; CDR3 protein: CSVSRRDRASGEQYF; CDR3 DNA: TGCAGCGTTTCTCGTCGGGACAGGGCTTCGGGCGAGCAGTACTTC
V gene: TRBV27; clone size: .; D gene: .; J gene: TRBJ2-2; CDR3 protein: CASKKPGQNTGELFF; CDR3 DNA: TGTGCCAGCAAGAAACCGGGACAGAACACCGGGGAGCTGTTTTTT
V gene: TRBV7-6; clone size: .; D gene: .; J gene: TRBJ1-3; CDR3 protein: CASSRRRQAASGNTIYF; CDR3 DNA: TGTGCCAGCAGCCGCAGAAGGCAGGCTGCCTCTGGAAACACCATATATTTT
V gene: TRBV18; clone size: .; D gene: TRBD2; J gene: TRBJ2-7; CDR3 protein: CASSPASGEYEQYF; CDR3 DNA: TGTGCCAGCTCACCGGCTAGCGGGGAGTACGAGCAGTACTTC
V gene: TRBV7-2; clone size: .; D gene: TRBD1; J gene: TRBJ1-2; CDR3 protein: CASSSRGGQDNYGYTF; CDR3 DNA: TGTGCCAGCAGCTCCCGCGGTGGACAGGACAACTATGGCTACACCTTC